This TCR beta chain was observed in a study of blood T cell repertoires in COVID-19. Turning to the study itself: Acute and convalescent COVID-19 samples came from the United States, Italy and Spain. PBMCs, B-cell-depleted T cells, or T cells provided the cDNA or gDNA that made up the material.

The CDR3 covers 14 residues. Germline V gene lookup returns CDR1 ENHRY and CDR2 SYGVKD. V lost 7 bases and J lost 0; bases outside the gene matches: 5. Profiled with immunoSEQ multiplex PCR; TCRdb holds only in-frame clones, not every one. The sample shows hundreds of thousands of clones, more than 75% of them seen only once. This clone appeared once. Enrollees, about 18 to 89 years old, lived in 20 to 25 US areas. Which cohort a participant joined came from the clinical history participants gave. Sequencing used PBMCs or T cells enriched from blood (not recorded which). The receptor's source is a woman in her 50s who had recovered from COVID-19. The chain is built from TRBV10-3 and TRBJ1-2; TRBD1 agrees at 7 bases. CDR3 region: CAITGDRPNYGYTF. The CDR3 DNA is TGTGCCATCACCGGGGACAGACCTAACTATGGCTACACCTTC.